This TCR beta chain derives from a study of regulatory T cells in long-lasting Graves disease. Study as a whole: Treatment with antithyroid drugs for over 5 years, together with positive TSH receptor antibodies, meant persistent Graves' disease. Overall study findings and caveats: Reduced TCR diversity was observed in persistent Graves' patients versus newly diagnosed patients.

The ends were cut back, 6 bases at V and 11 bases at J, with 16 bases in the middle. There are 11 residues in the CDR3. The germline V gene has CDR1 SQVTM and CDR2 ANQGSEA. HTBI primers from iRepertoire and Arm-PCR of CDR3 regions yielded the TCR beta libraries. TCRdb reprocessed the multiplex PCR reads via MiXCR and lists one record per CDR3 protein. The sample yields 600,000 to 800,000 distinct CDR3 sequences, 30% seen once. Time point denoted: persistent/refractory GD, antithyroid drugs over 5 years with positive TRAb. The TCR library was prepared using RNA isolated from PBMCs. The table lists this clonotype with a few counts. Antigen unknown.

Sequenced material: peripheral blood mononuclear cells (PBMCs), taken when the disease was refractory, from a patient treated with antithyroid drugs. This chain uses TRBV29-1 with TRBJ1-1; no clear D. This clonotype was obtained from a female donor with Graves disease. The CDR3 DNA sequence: TGCAGCGTCGCGGGTTCTTCGGCGGCTTTCTTT. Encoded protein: CSVAGSSAAFF.